This T cell receptor (beta chain) was profiled in a study of shared clonotypes between healthy human individuals. CDR3 length: 13 amino acids. Germline V gene sequence: CDR1 LNHDA, CDR2 SQIVND (reference sequence). V was clipped by 6 bases and J by 11 bases, with 19 bases between them. TCRdb keeps only in-frame clones here, not all; method: immunoSEQ multiplex PCR. Of 300,000 or so clones listed, roughly 70% are singletons. Study results and limitations: A few donors showed sharing of around 5% of naive CD4 clonotypes.

The donors, healthy adults who were HIV-negative, had experienced no recent acute infections or vaccinations. Splitting of CD4+ cells produced CD45RA+ naive and CD45RA-negative memory subsets. With respect to this clone: Its cognate antigen is unknown.

This chain uses TRBV19 with TRBJ1-1; maybe TRBD1 (5 bases). This receptor was taken from a man aged 25-45 years in good health. Sample: memory CD4+ T cells sorted from blood. As for subset: CD45RA-negative fraction. The CDR3 DNA reads TGTGCCAGTAGCCGTAACAGGTGGGCGGAGGCTTTCTTT. Amino acids: CASSRNRWAEAFF.